The TCR beta chain described here comes from a study of blood T cell repertoires in COVID-19. Overall study: The United States, Italy and Spain supplied acute and convalescent COVID-19 samples. The analysed material was cDNA or gDNA that came from T cells, B-cell-depleted T cells, or PBMCs.

Original data processing: Estimated nucleated cell counts came from reference gene primer amplification. Sequencing was performed with immunoSEQ multiplex PCR; in TCRdb, only in-frame clones are kept and a portion is missing. V, J and clone size derive from that table, while D and trimming were established from the DNA sequence. The table records approximately 260,000 clones, 80% to 90% of them present only once. Followed longitudinally, the Seattle patients had been enrolled during active infection. J gave up 2 bases and V 3 bases, and 5 bases lay outside the gene matches. This CDR3 region has 16 residues. Germline V gene sequence: CDR1 LGHNA, CDR2 YNFKEQ.

What was sequenced was peripheral blood. This receptor was taken from a woman in her 70s with COVID-19, enrolled during active disease. The chain couples TRBV4-2 to TRBJ2-7; 12 positions agree with TRBD1. CDR3 amino acids: CASSQEGQGAAYEQYF. The CDR3 bases are TGTGCCAGCAGCCAGGAGGGACAGGGGGCCGCCTACGAGCAGTACTTC.